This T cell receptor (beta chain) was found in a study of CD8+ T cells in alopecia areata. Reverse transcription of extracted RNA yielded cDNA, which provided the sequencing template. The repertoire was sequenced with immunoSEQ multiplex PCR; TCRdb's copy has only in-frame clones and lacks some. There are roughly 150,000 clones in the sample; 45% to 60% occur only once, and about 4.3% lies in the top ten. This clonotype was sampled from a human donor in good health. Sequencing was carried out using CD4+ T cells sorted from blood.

CDR3 bases: TGCAGCGTTAGGACAGGGGTTAATGAGCAGTACTTC. Translated: CSVRTGVNEQYF. This sequence joins TRBV29-1 and TRBJ2-7; 9 bases agree with TRBD1. CDR1 SQVTM and CDR2 ANQGSEA come from the germline V gene. The J segment lost 7 bases and the V segment lost 5 bases, leaving 6 bases of the junction unmatched. The length of the CDR3 is 12 residues.